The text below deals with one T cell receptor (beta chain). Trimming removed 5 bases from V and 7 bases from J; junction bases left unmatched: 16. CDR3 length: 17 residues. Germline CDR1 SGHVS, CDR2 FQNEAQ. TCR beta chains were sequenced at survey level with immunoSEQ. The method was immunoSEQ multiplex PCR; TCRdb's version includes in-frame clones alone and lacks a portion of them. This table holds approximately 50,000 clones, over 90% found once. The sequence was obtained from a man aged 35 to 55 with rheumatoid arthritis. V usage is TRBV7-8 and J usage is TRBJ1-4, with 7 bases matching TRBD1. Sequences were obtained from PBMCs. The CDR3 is CASSGALSDRRSEKLFF. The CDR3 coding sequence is TGTGCCAGCAGCGGAGCCCTATCGGACAGGAGGTCTGAAAAACTGTTTTTT.